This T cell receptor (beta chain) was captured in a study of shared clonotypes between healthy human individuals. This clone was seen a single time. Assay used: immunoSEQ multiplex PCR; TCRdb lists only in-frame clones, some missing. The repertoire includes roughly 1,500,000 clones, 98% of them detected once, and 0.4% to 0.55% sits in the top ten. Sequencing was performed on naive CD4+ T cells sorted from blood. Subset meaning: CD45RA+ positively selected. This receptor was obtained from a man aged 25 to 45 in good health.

CDR3 sequence: CASSLAGLAGGGDTQYF. The CDR3 bases are TGTGCCAGCAGCTTAGCCGGGCTAGCGGGAGGAGGAGATACGCAGTATTTT. The rearrangement links TRBV7-2 to TRBJ2-3, with 11 bases lining up with TRBD2. Germline V lookup: CDR1 SGHTA, CDR2 FQGNSA. CDR3 length equals 17 residues. The trim removed 0 bases at V and 5 bases at J, leaving 7 bases unmatched.